This T cell receptor (beta chain) derives from a study of cytotoxic CD8 clonotypes in ibrutinib-treated CLL (dated by TCRdb to about 2021). For the wider study: The cohort had 11 relapsed/refractory and approximately 15 treatment-naive patients; 17 were IGHV unmutated. Cryopreserved peripheral blood mononuclear cells were collected before treatment, at response, and at either disease progression or sustained remission. Samples averaged about 260,000 productive templates and approximately 100,000 productive rearrangements. Of the 85 to 90 participants in the trial, 20 to 30 had longitudinal samples available. Every remission and progressive disease sample was obtained while ibrutinib was still being received by the patients. Response samples were obtained after a median of approximately twelve months of treatment, with a range of roughly 6 to 40 months. Responses were partial in roughly 25 patients and complete in 2; after median 68 months follow-up, roughly 15 stayed in remission and 12 progressed.

Notes on this clone: The antigen it binds to is not known. One base away there is no much larger clone; base qualities are not given.

What the time point label conveys for this sample: approximately 25 months on ibrutinib. For TCR beta library preparation, around 2 micrograms of genomic DNA were isolated from cryopreserved PBMCs. Longitudinal blood samples from CLL patients on ibrutinib monotherapy were analyzed using high-throughput TCR beta sequencing. Patients were enrolled in a phase 2 open-label single-center ibrutinib monotherapy trial. Each clonotype received, on average, roughly 9.6x coverage in deep resolution sequencing performed on a MiSeq, where the target depth lay between 1 in 1 million and 1 in 200,000 T cells. TCR beta libraries were generated with the immunoSEQ hsTCRB Kit. Under the source paper's analysis protocol: The data were analyzed with ImmunoSEQ Analyzer and ImmunoSEQ Data Assistant, and V, D and J gene assignments followed IMGT definitions. Clonality, which ranges from 0 to 1, was calculated as one minus the normalized Shannon entropy of productive rearrangement frequencies. Only overrepresented clonotypes making up at least 0.05% of the repertoire of each patient were included in the public clonotype analysis. Repertoires from around 13 age-matched healthy donors in immuneACCESS were used as clonality controls. The table comes from immuneACCESS by way of TCRdb, which keeps in-frame sequences with V and J called. Part of the clones is missing from these tables; in studies checked, under half for an unresolved V gene and the rest for unknown reasons. From that table come the V and J calls and clone size; the DNA was used to work out D and trimming. Within this sample are more than 200,000 clones, with less than 75% of them counted one time only. Clones ranked in the top ten supply roughly 15% of the sample.

Spanning cysteine to phenylalanine, the CDR3 consists of 17 amino acids. Solely the CDR3 DNA is kept, with 51 bases framed from the first base. CDR1 SGDLS and CDR2 YYNGEE are derived from the germline V gene. V is pared back by 0 bases and J by 6 bases, with 18 bases lying between the germline termini. Broad study findings and their caveats: An increase in clonality was observed at ibrutinib response, with clonality remaining stable during sustained remission and falling back toward baseline at progression. Public clonotypes were found to be uncommon and were observed to contract or remain stable during treatment; the increase in clonality was shown to reflect expansion of private clonotypes at ibrutinib response. Sampling times were not matched between patients in sustained remission and patients whose disease was progressing, and lymph node repertoires were not examined. Baseline clonality exceeded that of age-matched healthy donors and correlated strongly with circulating CD8+ T-cell counts.

Sequencing was performed on PBMCs, taken after 24 months of ibrutinib treatment. The TCR sequence derives from a human donor with chronic lymphocytic leukemia. Here the chain combines TRBV9 and TRBJ2-2, with the D gene too uncertain to name. The DNA sequence is as follows: TGTGCCAGCAGCGTAGCTACCCAGGCATTAGGTGCCGGGGAGCTGTTTTTT. This yields the protein CASSVATQALGAGELFF.